The rows below give T cell receptor beta chains drawn from one sample of a study of CD8 T cells in Susac syndrome. TCRdb recomputed calls from the immunoSEQ multiplex PCR reads with MiXCR, one row per CDR3 protein. The repertoire holds 80,000 or so distinct CDR3 sequences, with 94% as singletons. Sequences were obtained from CD8+ T cells from PBMCs. The receptors stem from a human donor in good health. The CDR3 runs from the conserved cysteine through the conserved F or W. A D gene is named only where the DNA matches it firmly. Not every row has a clone size; where given, it reads once, few, many or a size class.

j_call | d_call | v_call | clone_size | cdr3_aa | cdr3_nt
TRBJ2-7 | NA | TRBV9 | NA | CASSPSGYEQYF | TGTGCCAGCAGCCCTTCGGGCTACGAGCAGTACTTC
TRBJ2-1 | TRBD2 | TRBV2 | NA | CASSDISGIFDEQFF | TGTGCCAGCAGTGATATAAGCGGGATATTCGATGAGCAGTTCTTC
TRBJ1-4 | TRBD1 | TRBV12-3/TRBV12-4 | NA | CASSHQGGNEKLFF | TGTGCCAGCAGTCATCAGGGGGGTAATGAAAAACTGTTTTTT
TRBJ2-1 | TRBD1 | TRBV19 | NA | CASADRVSYNEQFF | TGTGCCAGTGCGGACAGGGTCTCCTACAATGAGCAGTTCTTC
TRBJ2-2 | NA | TRBV9 | NA | CASSVPRGGARDTGELFF | TGTGCCAGCAGCGTCCCCAGAGGGGGGGCGAGGGACACCGGGGAGCTGTTTTTT
TRBJ2-5 | NA | TRBV21-1 | NA | CASSKQTVQETQYF | TGTGCCAGCAGCAAACAAACAGTCCAAGAGACCCAGTACTTC
TRBJ2-1 | NA | TRBV29-1 | NA | CSVVKGDIINEQFF | TGCAGCGTGGTCAAAGGGGACATCATCAATGAGCAGTTCTTC
TRBJ1-5 | TRBD1 | TRBV27 | NA | CASSSTGTGYQPQHF | TGTGCCAGCAGTTCTACAGGGACAGGCTATCAGCCCCAGCATTTT
TRBJ2-1 | NA | TRBV9 | NA | CASSVDKGGKSYNEQFF | TGTGCCAGCAGCGTAGATAAGGGGGGCAAATCCTACAATGAGCAGTTCTTC
TRBJ1-6 | NA | TRBV27 | NA | CASRRSDASYNSPLHF | TGTGCCAGCAGACGGTCGGACGCCTCCTATAATTCACCCCTCCACTTT
TRBJ1-1 | NA | TRBV29-1 | NA | CSVLWGVAFF | TGCAGCGTTTTGTGGGGGGTTGCTTTCTTT
TRBJ2-1 | NA | TRBV11-2 | NA | CASSAGTNNEQFF | TGTGCCAGCAGCGCCGGGACAAACAATGAGCAGTTCTTC
TRBJ2-7 | TRBD2 | TRBV19 | NA | CASSWGGTSYEQYF | TGTGCCAGTAGCTGGGGGGGGACCTCCTACGAGCAGTACTTC
TRBJ2-1 | TRBD2 | TRBV4-3 | NA | CASSQGPSGGRREQFF | TGCGCCAGCAGCCAAGGTCCCAGCGGGGGGCGCAGGGAGCAGTTCTTC
TRBJ2-3 | NA | TRBV19 | NA | CASSSISYRETDTQYF | TGTGCCAGTAGTTCTATATCCTATCGGGAGACAGATACGCAGTATTTT
TRBJ2-1 | NA | TRBV7-9 | NA | CASSLEGRVQFF | TGTGCCAGCAGCTTGGAGGGGCGGGTGCAGTTCTTC
TRBJ2-3 | NA | TRBV9 | NA | CASSVFGTSTDTQYF | TGTGCCAGCAGCGTATTTGGCACTAGCACAGATACGCAGTATTTT
TRBJ2-3 | NA | TRBV24-1 | NA | CATSDVSPRLGRTDTQYF | TGTGCCACCAGTGATGTATCGCCGAGACTAGGACGCACAGATACGCAGTATTTT
TRBJ2-1 | NA | TRBV13 | NA | CASSPLRGNEQFF | TGTGCCAGCAGCCCCCTCAGGGGAAATGAGCAGTTCTTC
TRBJ2-4 | NA | TRBV20-1 | NA | CSARGEEALNIQYF | TGCAGTGCTAGAGGGGAGGAGGCCTTAAACATTCAGTACTTC
TRBJ2-5 | NA | TRBV15 | NA | CATSSGRGAETQYF | TGTGCCACCAGCAGCGGACGGGGGGCGGAGACCCAGTACTTC
TRBJ1-2 | NA | TRBV27 | NA | CASSSPRGHGYTF | TGTGCCAGCAGTTCGCCTCGCGGGCATGGCTACACCTTC
TRBJ2-7 | NA | TRBV9 | NA | CASSVAFGPYEQYF | TGTGCCAGCAGCGTAGCGTTTGGTCCCTACGAGCAGTACTTC
TRBJ2-1 | NA | TRBV7-9 | NA | CASLWGVSSYNEQFF | TGTGCCAGCCTTTGGGGCGTAAGCTCCTACAATGAGCAGTTCTTC
TRBJ2-6 | TRBD1 | TRBV12-3/TRBV12-4 | NA | CASTSSQGVSYSGANVLTF | TGTGCCAGCACTTCGAGCCAGGGGGTCTCATACTCTGGGGCCAACGTCCTGACTTTC
TRBJ2-3 | NA | TRBV29-1 | NA | CSVLGRITDTQYF | TGCAGCGTTCTAGGCAGGATCACAGATACGCAGTATTTT
TRBJ2-2 | NA | TRBV5-6 | once | CATEGRDTGELFF | TGTGCCACGGAGGGGAGAGACACCGGGGAGCTGTTTTTT
TRBJ2-7 | NA | TRBV25-1 | NA | CASSATSLYEQYF | TGTGCCAGCAGTGCGACTAGTTTGTACGAGCAGTACTTC
TRBJ1-1 | NA | TRBV12-3/TRBV12-4 | NA | CASQGTDGTEAFF | TGTGCCAGCCAGGGGACGGACGGCACTGAAGCTTTCTTT
TRBJ1-2 | NA | TRBV13 | NA | CASSSQEVYGYTF | TGTGCCAGCAGCTCCCAGGAAGTCTATGGCTACACCTTC
TRBJ2-1 | TRBD2 | TRBV10-3 | NA | CAISSTSGRLDNEQFF | TGTGCCATCAGCTCGACTAGCGGAAGACTGGACAATGAGCAGTTCTTC
TRBJ1-2 | NA | TRBV27 | NA | CASSPRAASYGYTF | TGTGCCAGCAGTCCCCGGGCAGCTTCATATGGCTACACCTTC
TRBJ1-3 | NA | TRBV27 | NA | CASSYGGPSGNTIYF | TGTGCCAGCAGTTACGGGGGGCCGTCTGGAAACACCATATATTTT
TRBJ2-3 | NA | TRBV7-2 | NA | CASSPRLEDNF | TGTGCCAGCAGCCCAAGGCTCGAAGACAATTTT
TRBJ2-1 | TRBD2 | TRBV5-6 | NA | CASSAPTSGTYNEQFF | TGTGCCAGCAGCGCCCCTACTAGCGGTACCTACAATGAGCAGTTCTTC
TRBJ2-1 | TRBD1 | TRBV13 | NA | CASSSGGGANEQFF | TGTGCCAGCAGCTCAGGGGGCGGGGCTAATGAGCAGTTCTTC
TRBJ1-1 | NA | TRBV6-6 | NA | CASTREVGEAFF | TGTGCCAGCACCAGGGAGGTGGGTGAAGCTTTCTTT
TRBJ2-5 | TRBD1 | TRBV6-5 | NA | CASSEQGVGETQYF | TGTGCCAGCAGTGAACAGGGGGTTGGAGAGACCCAGTACTTC
TRBJ1-1 | NA | TRBV5-4 | NA | CASSSGAGEAFF | TGTGCCAGCAGCTCAGGGGCTGGTGAAGCTTTCTTT
TRBJ2-5 | NA | TRBV27 | NA | CASSWTAQATQYF | TGTGCCAGCAGTTGGACCGCCCAAGCGACCCAGTACTTC
TRBJ2-2 | TRBD2 | TRBV12-3/TRBV12-4 | NA | CASSLRGDNTGELFF | TGTGCCAGCAGTTTACGGGGGGATAACACCGGGGAGCTGTTTTTT
TRBJ2-1 | TRBD1 | TRBV9 | NA | CASSGRTGIGSETYNEQFF | TGTGCCAGCAGCGGACGGACAGGCATAGGATCCGAAACCTACAATGAGCAGTTCTTC
TRBJ2-1 | NA | TRBV19 | NA | CASSIPGDNNEQFF | TGTGCCAGTAGTATACCGGGAGATAACAATGAGCAGTTCTTC
TRBJ1-4 | NA | TRBV7-9 | NA | CASSPFTSGTTNEKLFF | TGTGCCAGCAGCCCGTTCACCTCAGGGACAACTAATGAAAAACTGTTTTTT
TRBJ2-1 | NA | TRBV6-2/TRBV6-3 | NA | CASSPDVPYNEQFF | TGTGCCAGCAGTCCGGACGTTCCCTACAATGAGCAGTTCTTC
TRBJ1-1 | TRBD1 | TRBV9 | NA | CASSVWDRGSEAFF | TGTGCCAGCAGCGTTTGGGACAGGGGATCTGAAGCTTTCTTT
TRBJ1-2 | NA | TRBV7-9 | NA | CASSLWEGYGYTF | TGTGCCAGCAGCTTATGGGAAGGCTATGGCTACACCTTC
TRBJ1-5 | NA | TRBV24-1 | NA | CATTSGEDQPQHF | TGTGCCACCACTAGTGGAGAGGATCAGCCCCAGCATTTT
TRBJ2-1 | NA | TRBV7-9 | once | CASRSRSEAGFF | TGTGCCAGCAGGAGCCGTTCCGAAGCTGGATTCTTC
TRBJ2-5 | NA | TRBV4-3 | once | CASSQERDSQETQYF | TGCGCCAGCAGCCAAGAACGGGATTCACAAGAGACCCAGTACTTC